A single sample gave rise to the 10 T cell receptor beta chains below, sequenced in a study of blood T cell repertoires in COVID-19. Sequencing was performed with immunoSEQ multiplex PCR; in TCRdb, only in-frame clones are kept and a portion is missing. The sample consists of 75,000 to 85,000 clones, approximately 88% of them appearing once. Sequenced sample: peripheral blood. Source of these receptors: a man aged 50-59 years with active COVID-19.

The chain employs TRBV7-2 and TRBJ1-4; 12 bases are shared with TRBD1. The V gene's germline CDR1 is SGHTA and CDR2 FQGNSA. The CDR3 spans 14 residues. V lost 5 bases to trimming and J lost 6 bases; unmatched junction nucleotides: 1. The DNA for the CDR3 is TGTGCCAGCAGCCGGGACAGGGGGCATGAAAAACTGTTTTTT. It codes for CASSRDRGHEKLFF.

The V and J genes are TRBV5-1 and TRBJ1-2, with D tentatively TRBD1 (5 bases). The CDR3 loop spans 15 amino acids. The germline V gene has CDR1 SGHRS and CDR2 YFSETQ. Trimming took 0 bases from V and 4 from J, leaving 13 bases between them. The CDR3 DNA sequence: TGCGCCAGCAGCTTGGGAGCAGGGAGGGGCTATGGCTACACCTTC. It translates to CASSLGAGRGYGYTF.

J is TRBJ2-1 and V is TRBV7-2, with 10 bases aligning to TRBD2. V trimming: 5 bases; J trimming: 8 bases; junction bases outside the gene matches: 12. The CDR3 has 16 residues. Looked up from germline, CDR1 is SGHTA and CDR2 is FQGNSA. CDR3 amino acids: CASSLMTGLAGDEQFF. The CDR3 DNA follows: TGTGCCAGCAGCCTTATGACGGGGCTAGCGGGAGATGAGCAGTTCTTC.

The chain joins TRBV14 to TRBJ2-5; a possible D gene is TRBD1 (6 bases). Trimming took off 4 bases at V and 4 bases at J, with 22 bases between the two ends. Looked up from germline, CDR1 is SGHDN and CDR2 is FVKESK. CDR3 size: 17 residues. The CDR3 protein is CASSPTGRGFMGETQYF. The CDR3 DNA reads TGTGCCAGCAGCCCTACAGGGCGCGGATTCATGGGAGAGACCCAGTACTTC. The variable domain in full, with the rest retrieved from reference TRBV14 and TRBJ2-5, is EAGVTQFPSHSVIEKGQTVTLRCDPISGHDNLYWYRRVMGKEIKFLLHFVKESKQDESGMPNNRFLAERTGGTYSTLKVQPAELEDSGVYFCASSPTGRGFMGETQYFGPGTRLLVL.

The V and J genes are TRBV19 and TRBJ2-5; the match to TRBD2 covers 12 bases. The CDR3 sequence is 16 residues long. CDR1 and CDR2 from the germline V gene are LNHDA and SQIVND (reference sequence). The trim removed 3 bases at V and 2 bases at J, leaving 4 bases unmatched. CDR3 residues: CASSIRLAGEQETQYF. DNA for the CDR3: TGTGCCAGTAGTATTAGACTAGCGGGAGAGCAAGAGACCCAGTACTTC.

CDR3 in amino acids: CASSQGSWRNTDTQYF. CDR3 bases: TGCGCCAGCAGCCAAGGGTCCTGGAGGAACACAGATACGCAGTATTTT. J is TRBJ2-3 and V is TRBV4-3; D is possibly TRBD2 (5 bases). Germline assignment: CDR1 LGHNA and CDR2 YSLEER. V was trimmed by 1 base and J by 2 bases, leaving 13 bases between them. CDR3 length: 16 amino acids.

The V call is TRBV7-9, the J call TRBJ1-2; no clear D. Trimming cost V 1 base and J 6 bases, with 12 bases left between them. This CDR3 comprises 14 residues. The germline CDR1 and CDR2 sequences are SEHNR and FQNEAQ (reference sequence). CDR3 sequence reads: CASSLGARSDGYTF. CDR3 DNA sequence: TGTGCCAGCAGCTTAGGGGCCCGGTCGGATGGCTACACCTTC.

This clone was seen just once. This chain connects TRBV7-3 to TRBJ2-3; 10 nucleotides match TRBD2. Germline-derived CDR1 and CDR2 are SGHTA and FQGTGA. The CDR3 is 17 residues long. Trimming at V came to 1 base and at J to 1 base, leaving 5 bases not matched to a gene. The DNA for the CDR3 is TGTGCCAGCAGCTTAAGGGCGAGCGGGAGGGGCACAGATACGCAGTATTTT. Translated, it gives CASSLRASGRGTDTQYF.

V and J are TRBV4-3 and TRBJ1-3; 7 nucleotides agree with TRBD1. CDR1 LGHNA and CDR2 YSLEER come from the germline V gene. This CDR3 has 16 residues. The V gene end was trimmed by 2 bases and the J gene end by 9 bases; junction bases not matched to a gene: 13. CDR3 DNA sequence: TGCGCCAGCAGCCAAACCGACAGGGTGGCTGCGGGCACCATATATTTT. Translating gives CASSQTDRVAAGTIYF.

This clone was counted once. The J gene is TRBJ1-2, the V gene TRBV3-1 (or the pseudogene TRBV3-2), with D possibly matching TRBD1 (5 bases). The CDR3 spans 14 residues. V lost 3 bases and J lost 6, with 14 bases in between. CDR1 and CDR2 from the germline V gene are LGHDT and YNNKEL (reference sequence). CDR3 in amino acids: CASSHAGFKNGYTF. CDR3 bases: TGTGCCAGCAGCCATGCAGGGTTTAAGAATGGCTACACCTTC.